The TCR beta chain under discussion was sequenced for a study of blood T cell repertoires in COVID-19. The overall study: Acute and convalescent COVID-19 specimens originated in the United States, Italy and Spain. T cells, B-cell-depleted T cells, or PBMCs provided the cDNA or gDNA that served as material.

The CDR3 has 15 residues. After removal of 4 bases from V and 5 bases from J, the junction contained 7 bases not matched to a gene. Germline V gene sequence: CDR1 SGHNT, CDR2 YYREEE (reference sequence). Original analysis: Amplification with reference gene primers provided the estimates of nucleated cell counts. The table came from immunoSEQ multiplex PCR; TCRdb's copy has only in-frame clones and leaves some out. For V, J and clone size, that table is used; D and trimming come from the DNA. The data hold fewer than 150,000 clones, with approximately 86% observed a single time. Sequenced material: peripheral blood. The chain carries TRBV5-4 and TRBJ2-3; 10 bases align to TRBD1. This sequence was found in a woman aged 45 to 65 who had recovered from COVID-19. DNA of the CDR3: TGTGCCAGCAGCAGAGCCGGGACAGGGGAAGATACGCAGTATTTT. It encodes CASSRAGTGEDTQYF.